This T cell receptor beta chain came from a study of T-cell reconstitution after alpha-beta-depleted transplantation in children. The CDR3 loop spans 15 amino acids. Germline loops: CDR1 MNHEY, CDR2 SVGAGI. Trimming left V 0 bases short and J 2 bases short, with 8 bases between. A library of TCRbeta sequences, prepared with unique molecular identifiers, was generated. TCRdb re-called the PCR reads through MiXCR, storing one row per CDR3 protein. The repertoire holds approximately 980,000 distinct CDR3 sequences, roughly 31% seen once, with around 30% in the top ten. This chain uses TRBV6-5 with TRBJ1-3; perhaps TRBD1 as D (5 bases). This sequence was found in a boy younger than two who had a stem cell transplant for SCID, so the T cells may come from the graft donor. This specimen was PBMCs, mostly from graft donor cells, taken 360 days after TCRalphabeta/CD19-depleted stem cell transplant. CDR3 residues: CASSYSQDTGNTIYF. The CDR3 DNA reads as TGTGCCAGCAGTTACTCACAGGACACTGGAAACACCATATATTTT.